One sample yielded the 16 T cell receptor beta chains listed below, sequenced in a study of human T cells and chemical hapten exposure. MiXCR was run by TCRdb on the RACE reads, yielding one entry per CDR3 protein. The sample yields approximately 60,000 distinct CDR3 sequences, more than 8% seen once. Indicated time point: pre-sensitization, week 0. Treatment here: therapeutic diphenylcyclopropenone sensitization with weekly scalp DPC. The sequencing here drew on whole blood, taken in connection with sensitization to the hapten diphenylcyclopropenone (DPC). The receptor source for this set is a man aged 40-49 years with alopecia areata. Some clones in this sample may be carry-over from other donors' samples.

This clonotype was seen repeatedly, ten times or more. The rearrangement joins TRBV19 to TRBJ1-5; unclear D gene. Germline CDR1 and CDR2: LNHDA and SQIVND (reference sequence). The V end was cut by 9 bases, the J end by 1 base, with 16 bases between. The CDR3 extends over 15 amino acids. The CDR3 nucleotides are TGTGCCAGCGCCGGGCAATCGGAAAGCAATCAGCCCCAGCATTTT. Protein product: CASAGQSESNQPQHF.

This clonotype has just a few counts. The CDR3 sequence: CASSLTPGYEQYF. DNA of the CDR3: TGTGCCAGCAGCTTAACACCGGGGTACGAGCAGTACTTC. The V call is TRBV9, the J call TRBJ2-7; TRBD2 is a possible D gene (5 bases). The CDR3 extends over 13 amino acids. The V end lost 4 bases, the J end lost 4 bases, and 12 bases lay between the germline ends. The germline gives CDR1 SGDLS, CDR2 YYNGEE.

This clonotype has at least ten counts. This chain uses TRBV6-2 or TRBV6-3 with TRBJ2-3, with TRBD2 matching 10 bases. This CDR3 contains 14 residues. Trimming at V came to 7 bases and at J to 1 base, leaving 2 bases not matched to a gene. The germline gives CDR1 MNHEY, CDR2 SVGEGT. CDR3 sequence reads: CASIGLAGTDTQYF. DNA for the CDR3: TGTGCCAGCATTGGACTAGCGGGCACAGATACGCAGTATTTT.

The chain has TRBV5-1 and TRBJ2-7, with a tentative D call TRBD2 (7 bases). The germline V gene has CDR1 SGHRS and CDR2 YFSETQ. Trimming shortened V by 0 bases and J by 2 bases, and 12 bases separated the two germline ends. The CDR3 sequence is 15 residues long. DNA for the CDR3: TGCGCCAGCAGCTTGGTTTCCGGGGGGCCCTACGAGCAGTACTTC. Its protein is CASSLVSGGPYEQYF. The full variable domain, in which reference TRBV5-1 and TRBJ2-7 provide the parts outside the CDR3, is KAGVTQTPRYLIKTRGQQVTLSCSPISGHRSVSWYQQTPGQGLQFLFEYFSETQRNKGNFPGRFSGRQFSNSRSEMNVSTLELGDSALYLCASSLVSGGPYEQYFGPGTRLTVT.

The CDR3 nucleotides read TGTGCCAGCGGGTCGGAAACAAGCCAAAACATTCAGTACTTC. As protein: CASGSETSQNIQYF. The genes are TRBV28 and TRBJ2-4; no reliable D call. V gave up 8 bases and J gave up 5 bases, with 16 bases separating them. This CDR3 comprises 14 residues. The germline V gene has CDR1 MDHEN and CDR2 SYDVKM. The entire variable domain, with the rest obtained from reference TRBV28 and TRBJ2-4, is as follows: DVKVTQSSRYLVKRTGEKVFLECVQDMDHENMFWYRQDPGLGLRLIYFSYDVKMKEKGDIPEGYSVSREKKERFSLILESASTNQTSMYLCASGSETSQNIQYFGAGTRLSVL.

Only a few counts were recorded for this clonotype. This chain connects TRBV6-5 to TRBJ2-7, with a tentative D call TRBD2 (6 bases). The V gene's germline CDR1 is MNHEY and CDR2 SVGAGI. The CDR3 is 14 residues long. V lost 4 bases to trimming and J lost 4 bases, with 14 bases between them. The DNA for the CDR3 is TGTGCCAGCAGTTTTCACTCCGGGACTTACGAGCAGTACTTC. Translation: CASSFHSGTYEQYF.

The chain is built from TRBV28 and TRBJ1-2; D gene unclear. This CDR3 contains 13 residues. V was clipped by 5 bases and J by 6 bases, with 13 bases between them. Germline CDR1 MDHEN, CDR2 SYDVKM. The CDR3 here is CASSPGVADGYTF. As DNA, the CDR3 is TGTGCCAGCAGTCCCGGAGTGGCCGATGGCTACACCTTC.

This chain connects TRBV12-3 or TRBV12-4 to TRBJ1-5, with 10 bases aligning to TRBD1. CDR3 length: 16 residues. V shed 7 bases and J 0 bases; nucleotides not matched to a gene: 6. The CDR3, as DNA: TGTGCCAGCATTAAGGACAGGGGGTATAGCAATCAGCCCCAGCATTTT. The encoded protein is CASIKDRGYSNQPQHF.

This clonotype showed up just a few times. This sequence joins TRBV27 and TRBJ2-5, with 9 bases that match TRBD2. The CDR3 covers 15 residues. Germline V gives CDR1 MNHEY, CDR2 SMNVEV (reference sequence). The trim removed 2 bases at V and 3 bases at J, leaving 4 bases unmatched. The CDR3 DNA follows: TGTGCCAGCAGTTTAATCGGGACTAGCAAAGAGACCCAGTACTTC. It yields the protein CASSLIGTSKETQYF.

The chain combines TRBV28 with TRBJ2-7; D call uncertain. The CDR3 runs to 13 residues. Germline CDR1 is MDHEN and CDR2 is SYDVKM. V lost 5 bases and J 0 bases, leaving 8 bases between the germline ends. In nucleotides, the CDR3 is TGTGCCAGCAGTCCCCCCAGCTCCTACGAGCAGTACTTC. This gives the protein CASSPPSSYEQYF.

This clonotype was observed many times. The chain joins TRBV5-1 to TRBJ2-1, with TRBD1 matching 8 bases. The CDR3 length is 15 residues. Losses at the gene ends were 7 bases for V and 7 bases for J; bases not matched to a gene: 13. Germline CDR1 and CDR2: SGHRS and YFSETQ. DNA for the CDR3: TGCGCCAGCCGGATTTCCGGACAGGGACATAATGAGCAGTTCTTC. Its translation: CASRISGQGHNEQFF. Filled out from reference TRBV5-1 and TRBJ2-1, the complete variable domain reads KAGVTQTPRYLIKTRGQQVTLSCSPISGHRSVSWYQQTPGQGLQFLFEYFSETQRNKGNFPGRFSGRQFSNSRSEMNVSTLELGDSALYLCASRISGQGHNEQFFGPGTRLTVL.

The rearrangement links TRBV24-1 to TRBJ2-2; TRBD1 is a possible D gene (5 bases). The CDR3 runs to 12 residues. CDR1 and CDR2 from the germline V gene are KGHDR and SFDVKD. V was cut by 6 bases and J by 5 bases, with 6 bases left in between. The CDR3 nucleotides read TGTGCCACCAGTCACAGGACCGGGGAGCTGTTTTTT. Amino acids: CATSHRTGELFF.

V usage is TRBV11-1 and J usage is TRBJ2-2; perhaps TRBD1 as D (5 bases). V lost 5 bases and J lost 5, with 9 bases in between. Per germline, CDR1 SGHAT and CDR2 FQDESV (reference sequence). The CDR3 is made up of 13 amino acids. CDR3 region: CASSHDRTGELFF. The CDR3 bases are TGTGCCAGCAGCCACGACAGAACCGGGGAGCTGTTTTTT.

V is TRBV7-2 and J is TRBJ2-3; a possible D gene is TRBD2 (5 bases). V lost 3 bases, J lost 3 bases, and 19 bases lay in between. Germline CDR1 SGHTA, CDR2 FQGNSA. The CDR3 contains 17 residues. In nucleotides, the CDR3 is TGTGCCAGCAGCTTCGACCTAGCCGCCCGGGGTACAGATACGCAGTATTTT. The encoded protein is CASSFDLAARGTDTQYF.

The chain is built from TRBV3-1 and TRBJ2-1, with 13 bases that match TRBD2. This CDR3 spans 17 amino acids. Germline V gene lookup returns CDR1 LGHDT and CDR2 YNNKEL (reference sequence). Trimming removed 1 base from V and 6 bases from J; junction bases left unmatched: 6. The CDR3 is CASSQVTSGRAFNEQFF. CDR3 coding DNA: TGTGCCAGCAGCCAAGTTACTAGCGGGAGGGCCTTCAATGAGCAGTTCTTC.

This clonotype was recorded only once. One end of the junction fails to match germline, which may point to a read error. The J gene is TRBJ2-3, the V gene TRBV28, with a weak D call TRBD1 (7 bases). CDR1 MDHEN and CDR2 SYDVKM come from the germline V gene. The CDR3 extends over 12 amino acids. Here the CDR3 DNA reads TGTGCCGGCAGGGGGGACACAGATACGCAGTATTTT. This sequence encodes CAGRGDTDTQYF.